A single sample is the source of the 29 T cell receptor beta chains below, sequenced in a study of T cells expressing NK-cell markers. Each CDR3 protein gets one entry in TCRdb, which reprocessed the 5' RACE reads and gives no DNA. This sample's clone table lists under 500,000 distinct CDR3 sequences. What was sequenced was blood T cells: a sorted CD56 or NKG2C T cell subset, CD4+ or CD8+ T cells, or bulk PBMC T cells (not recorded which). The origin of the receptors is a woman between 18 and 75 years old in good health.

The J gene is TRBJ2-7, the V gene TRBV12-3 or TRBV12-4; TCRdb lists TRBD2, though no DNA is available to test this call. The CDR3 is 16 residues long. The CDR3 here is CASSFARSGYSYEQYF.

The V and J genes are TRBV4-1 and TRBJ1-3; TCRdb's assignment of TRBD1 cannot be checked, as there is no DNA. Per the germline V gene, CDR1 is MGHRA and CDR2 is YSYEKL. CDR3 length: 16 amino acids. CDR3: CASSQGRVISGNTIYF.

V is TRBV5-1 and J is TRBJ2-1; there is no DNA to check the TCRdb D call of TRBD2. CDR3 length: 11 residues. Germline assignment: CDR1 SGHRS and CDR2 YFSETQ. This chain's CDR3 is CASRQREEQFF.

This chain uses TRBV27 with TRBJ1-5. This CDR3 has 14 amino acids. CDR1 is MNHEY, CDR2 SMNVEV, per germline (reference sequence). CDR3 protein: CASRAGVSNQPQHF.

This rearrangement joins TRBV27 to TRBJ2-3; TCRdb names TRBD2, which stays unverified in the absence of DNA. The CDR3 sequence is 14 residues long. The germline CDR1 and CDR2 sequences are MNHEY and SMNVEV (reference sequence). This chain's CDR3 is CASSLSGGVDTQYF.

The CDR3 region is CASSVAGQGTYEQYF. The chain recombines TRBV9 with TRBJ2-7; the TRBD1 assignment by TCRdb is unverifiable without DNA. Germline-derived CDR1 and CDR2 are SGDLS and YYNGEE. This CDR3 comprises 15 residues.

The chain recombines TRBV7-9 with TRBJ1-1. CDR1 and CDR2 (germline): SEHNR, FQNEAQ (reference sequence). The CDR3 is made up of 11 amino acids. The CDR3 region is CASSYGPLAFF.

The chain joins TRBV7-7 to TRBJ2-2; lacking DNA, the TRBD2 call made by TCRdb goes unchecked. The CDR3 is made up of 16 amino acids. Germline loops: CDR1 SSHAT, CDR2 FNYEAQ (reference sequence). CDR3 residues: CASSSGAGGFTGELFF.

The chain is built from TRBV29-1 and TRBJ2-2; the TRBD1 assignment by TCRdb is unverifiable without DNA. CDR1 is SQVTM and CDR2 is ANQGSEA in the germline V gene. The CDR3 sequence is 15 residues long. The CDR3 here is CSVEGWDGNTGELFF.

This chain joins TRBV7-9 and TRBJ2-1; as DNA is missing, the TRBD2 call by TCRdb cannot be tested. Germline V gene data show CDR1 as SEHNR and CDR2 as FQNEAQ (reference sequence). CDR3 size: 16 residues. Here the CDR3 reads CASSLVWAGSYNEQFF.

The chain uses TRBV6-5 and TRBJ1-3. The CDR3 spans 14 residues. Germline lookup yields CDR1 MNHEY and CDR2 SVGAGI. CDR3 protein: CASSYSKWENTIYF.

The chain couples TRBV30 to TRBJ1-6; as DNA is missing, the TRBD1 call by TCRdb cannot be tested. CDR1 is GTSNPN, CDR2 SVGIG, per germline (reference sequence). The CDR3 is 15 residues long. This CDR3 reads CAWSDGTQYNSPLHF.

The J gene is TRBJ2-5, the V gene TRBV25-1; the TCRdb D gene call, TRBD1, has no DNA to confirm it. The CDR3 extends over 15 amino acids. The germline CDR1 and CDR2 sequences are MGHDK and SYGVNS. Here the CDR3 reads CASIRGVGAQETQYF.

V and J are TRBV5-1 and TRBJ2-1; the TCRdb call, TRBD1, lacks DNA for checking. CDR1 is SGHRS, CDR2 YFSETQ, per germline. This CDR3 is built from 16 residues. CDR3 sequence reads: CASSTLGQGNLNEQFF.

The chain joins TRBV30 to TRBJ2-3; TCRdb designates TRBD1, a call that cannot be tested without DNA. Germline-derived CDR1 and CDR2 are GTSNPN and SVGIG (reference sequence). The CDR3 spans 14 residues. CDR3 in amino acids: CAWSRGVGGDTQYF.

The chain is built from TRBV20-1 and TRBJ2-2; TCRdb calls TRBD1, which cannot be checked without DNA. CDR3 size: 13 residues. Germline V lookup: CDR1 DFQATT, CDR2 SNEGSKA (reference sequence). CDR3 sequence reads: CSARPGGAGELFF.

The chain has TRBV20-1 and TRBJ2-2. Germline V gene lookup returns CDR1 DFQATT and CDR2 SNEGSKA (reference sequence). The CDR3 totals 13 residues. Here the CDR3 reads CSAGVANTGELFF.

The chain recombines TRBV20-1 with TRBJ2-2; the TCRdb D gene call, TRBD2, has no DNA to confirm it. Germline-derived CDR1 and CDR2 are DFQATT and SNEGSKA (reference sequence). The CDR3 has 19 amino acids. CDR3 residues: CSARDVARTSGSRAGELFF.

The rearrangement links TRBV20-1 to TRBJ1-1; the D call of TRBD1 rests on TCRdb alone, since no DNA is present to check it. The CDR3 consists of 14 residues. Germline CDR1 reads DFQATT; CDR2 reads SNEGSKA (reference sequence). CDR3 sequence reads: CSARRRQGGTEAVF.

The chain links TRBV11-2 to TRBJ1-6. Per germline, CDR1 SGHAT and CDR2 FQNNGV. This CDR3 is built from 14 residues. CDR3 residues: CASSLVRPNSPLHF.

This chain links TRBV4-2 with TRBJ2-3; lacking DNA, the TRBD1 call made by TCRdb goes unchecked. CDR3 length: 15 residues. Germline-derived CDR1 and CDR2 are LGHNA and YNFKEQ. CDR3 region: CASSQEGIHRDTQYF.

The V gene is TRBV12-3 or TRBV12-4, the J gene TRBJ2-6; TCRdb lists TRBD1, though no DNA is available to test this call. This CDR3 has 16 amino acids. The CDR3 sequence is CASSPEEGSGANVLTF.

Here the CDR3 reads CATSRDYQETQYF. J is TRBJ2-5 and V is TRBV15; TCRdb returns TRBD1, unconfirmable since there is no DNA. The CDR3 extends over 13 amino acids. Germline assignment: CDR1 LNHNV and CDR2 YYDKDF (reference sequence). The full variable domain, in which reference TRBV15 and TRBJ2-5 provide the parts outside the CDR3, is DAMVIQNPRYQVTQFGKPVTLSCSQTLNHNVMYWYQQKSSQAPKLLFHYYDKDFNNEADTPDNFQSRRPNTSFCFLDIRSPGLGDTAMYLCATSRDYQETQYFGPGTRLLVL.

The chain recombines TRBV28 with TRBJ1-6; absent DNA, TCRdb's TRBD1 call cannot be checked. CDR3 size: 14 residues. Germline V gene data show CDR1 as MDHEN and CDR2 as SYDVKM. The CDR3 sequence: CASSLVQGASPLHF.

This chain's CDR3 is CASSSTGGNYGYTF. This chain links TRBV28 with TRBJ1-2; TCRdb's D gene call, TRBD1, goes unchecked for lack of DNA. CDR1 is MDHEN, CDR2 SYDVKM, per germline. The CDR3 runs to 14 residues.

The CDR3 sequence is CASSQDIRNTEAFF. V gene TRBV4-1 combines with J gene TRBJ1-1. The CDR3 sequence is 14 residues long. The germline gives CDR1 MGHRA, CDR2 YSYEKL.

The chain carries TRBV7-8 and TRBJ2-2; no DNA is available, so the TRBD2 call from TCRdb remains unchecked. The germline CDR1 and CDR2 sequences are SGHVS and FQNEAQ. This CDR3 has 17 residues. The CDR3 sequence: CASSPRRLAGGSGELFF.

This chain joins TRBV7-2 and TRBJ1-5; TCRdb's D gene call, TRBD1, goes unchecked for lack of DNA. This CDR3 region has 15 residues. CDR1 is SGHTA and CDR2 is FQGNSA in the germline V gene. The CDR3 is CASSLARGGNQPQHF.

The chain employs TRBV29-1 and TRBJ2-1; TCRdb gives TRBD2 as the D gene, but with no DNA this cannot be confirmed. Germline CDR1 SQVTM, CDR2 ANQGSEA. CDR3 length: 12 amino acids. CDR3 in amino acids: CSGAFGYNEQFF.